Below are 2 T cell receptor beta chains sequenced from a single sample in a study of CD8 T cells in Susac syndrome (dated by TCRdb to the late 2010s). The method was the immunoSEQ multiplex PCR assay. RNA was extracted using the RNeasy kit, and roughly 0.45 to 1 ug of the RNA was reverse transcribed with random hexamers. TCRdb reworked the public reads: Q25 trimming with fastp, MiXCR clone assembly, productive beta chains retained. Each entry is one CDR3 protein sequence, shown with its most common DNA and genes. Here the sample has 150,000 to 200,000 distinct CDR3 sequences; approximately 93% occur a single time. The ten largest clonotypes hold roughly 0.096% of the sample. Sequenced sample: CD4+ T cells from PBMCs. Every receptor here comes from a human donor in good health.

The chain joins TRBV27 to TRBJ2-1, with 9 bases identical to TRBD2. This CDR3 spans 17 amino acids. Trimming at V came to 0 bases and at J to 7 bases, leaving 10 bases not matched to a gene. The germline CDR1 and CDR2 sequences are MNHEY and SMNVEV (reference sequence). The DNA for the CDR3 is TGTGCCAGCAGTTTATCGAGGCTCGATGGACTAGCGAATGAGCAGTTCTTC. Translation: CASSLSRLDGLANEQFF.

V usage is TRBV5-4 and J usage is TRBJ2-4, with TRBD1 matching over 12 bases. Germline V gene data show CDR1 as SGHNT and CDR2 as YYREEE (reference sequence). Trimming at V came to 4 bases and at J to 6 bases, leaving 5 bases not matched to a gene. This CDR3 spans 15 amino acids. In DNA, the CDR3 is TGTGCCAGCAGCCGGGGACAGGGGGCCGGAAACATTCAGTACTTC. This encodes CASSRGQGAGNIQYF.